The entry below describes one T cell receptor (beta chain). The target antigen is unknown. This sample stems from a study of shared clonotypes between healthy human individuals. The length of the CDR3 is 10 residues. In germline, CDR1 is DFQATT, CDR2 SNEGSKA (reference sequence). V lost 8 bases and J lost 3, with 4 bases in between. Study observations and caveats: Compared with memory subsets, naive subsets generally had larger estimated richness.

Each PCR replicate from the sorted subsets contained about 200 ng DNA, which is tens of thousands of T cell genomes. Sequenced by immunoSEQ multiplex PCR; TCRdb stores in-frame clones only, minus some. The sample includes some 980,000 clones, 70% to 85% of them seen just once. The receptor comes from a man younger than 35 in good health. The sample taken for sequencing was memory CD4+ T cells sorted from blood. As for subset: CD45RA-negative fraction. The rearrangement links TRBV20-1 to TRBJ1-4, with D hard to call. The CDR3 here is CSPSNEKLFF. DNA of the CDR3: TGCAGTCCTTCTAATGAAAAACTGTTTTTT.